The subject of this entry is one T cell receptor (beta chain). Generated by immunoSEQ multiplex PCR, the TCRdb table keeps only in-frame clones and is missing some. The sample consists of around 300,000 clones, approximately 88% of them appearing once. This sample stems from a study of blood T cell repertoires in COVID-19. About the study: Spain, Italy and the United States supplied samples that represented acute and convalescent COVID-19.

Germline V CDR1 and CDR2: SNHLY, FYNNEI. The CDR3 totals 15 residues. Trimming pared 2 bases from V and 0 bases from J, leaving 5 bases between. This receptor was taken from a man aged 25-45 years who had recovered from COVID-19. The sample comprised PBMCs or T cells enriched from blood (not recorded which). V is TRBV2 and J is TRBJ2-6, with D unresolved. CDR3 in DNA: TGTGCCAGCAGTGAACTTTCCTCTGGGGCCAACGTCCTGACTTTC. Translating it yields CASSELSSGANVLTF.